This record looks at one TCR beta chain sequence and its context. The data derive from a study of T-cell reconstitution after alpha-beta-depleted transplantation in children. As it was prepared, the TCRbeta library received unique molecular identifiers. TCRdb reanalysed the PCR reads using MiXCR and keeps one entry per CDR3 protein. This table holds about 610,000 distinct CDR3 sequences, under 12% found once. Per the germline V gene, CDR1 is GTSNPN and CDR2 is SVGIG (reference sequence). V was pared by 2 bases and J by 7 bases, with 12 bases between. CDR3 size: 13 residues. This chain joins TRBV30 and TRBJ2-1; no firm D call. Sequencing used PBMCs from the stem cell graft donor, obtained from the stem cell graft. The receptor was isolated from a human donor who donated a stem cell graft to a child with acute myeloid leukemia. CDR3 protein: CAWSSPPLNEQFF. The CDR3 DNA reads TGTGCCTGGAGTTCCCCCCCCCTAAATGAGCAGTTCTTC.